These 15 T cell receptor beta chains came from one sample sequenced in a study of blood T cells in healthy people across ages. Alongside a J-beta primer mix, a sample-barcoded 5' primer served in a second PCR lasting roughly 6 to 11 cycles. Via MiXCR, TCRdb re-called the 5' RACE reads, giving one row per CDR3 protein. The repertoire consists of about 840,000 distinct CDR3 sequences, with roughly 28% occurring once and the leading ten covering 9.5% to 13%. The same data also contributed to another study, on T cells of mothers and their children.

The sample comprised blood. All receptors derive from a woman between 35 and 50 years old in good health.

This clonotype has a count of ten or more. This sequence joins TRBV3-1 and TRBJ2-5; D is possibly TRBD1 (6 bases). CDR3 size: 13 residues. CDR1 is LGHDT, CDR2 YNNKEL, per germline (reference sequence). Trimming removed 2 bases from V and 2 bases from J, with 6 bases in between. This chain's CDR3 is CASSQRGQETQYF. The CDR3 DNA is TGTGCCAGCAGCCAAAGGGGGCAAGAGACCCAGTACTTC.

This clonotype was seen more than once but under ten times. V and J are TRBV7-9 and TRBJ2-1; TRBD1 matches at 8 bases. V shed 6 bases, J shed 0 bases, and the junction held 7 bases outside the gene matches. Germline CDR1 is SEHNR and CDR2 is FQNEAQ (reference sequence). This CDR3 has 16 amino acids. CDR3 nucleotide sequence: TGTGCCAGCAGTTTATTAGGACAGGGCTCCTACAATGAGCAGTTCTTC. This gives the protein CASSLLGQGSYNEQFF.

On this clonotype: A much larger clone differs by one base, so this may be a read error. The CDR3 coding sequence is TGCAGCTCCCGCGGGGGTAGCGGGAGCTACGAGCAGTACTTC. Amino acid sequence: CSSRGGSGSYEQYF. This chain joins TRBV20-1 and TRBJ2-7; 9 positions match TRBD2. CDR1 and CDR2 (germline): DFQATT, SNEGSKA (reference sequence). The CDR3 is 14 residues long.

About this clonotype: A much bigger clone sits one base away, suggesting this may be a read error. The J gene is TRBJ2-7, the V gene TRBV5-1; 8 bases align to TRBD1. This CDR3 has 14 residues. Germline values: CDR1 SGHRS, CDR2 YFSETQ. The ends lost 4 bases at V and 6 bases at J; junction bases unmatched: 9. The CDR3 sequence is CASSPGTGWSEQYF. The CDR3 nucleotides read TGCGCCAGCAGCCCCGGGACAGGTTGGAGCGAGCAGTACTTC.

The gene calls are TRBV7-2 and TRBJ2-1, with 9 bases aligning to TRBD2. The DNA end favors TRBJ2-7, so the J call may be wrong. CDR3 size: 17 residues. Germline CDR1 is SGHTA and CDR2 is FQGNSA. The CDR3 nucleotides are TGTGCCAGCAGCTTGTTCGGAGCGGGGGGATCCTACAATGAGCAGTACTTC. This gives the protein CASSLFGAGGSYNEQYF.

This clonotype was seen only a few times. The J gene is TRBJ2-2, the V gene TRBV3-1; D may match TRBD1 or TRBD2 (5 bases each). CDR3 length: 16 amino acids. CDR1 is LGHDT and CDR2 is YNNKEL in the germline V gene (reference sequence). V lost 0 bases and J 2 bases, leaving 10 bases between the germline ends. Here the CDR3 reads CASSQEGVLNTGELFF. The CDR3 nucleotides read TGTGCCAGCAGCCAAGAGGGGGTCCTAAACACCGGGGAGCTGTTTTTT.

The sample holds many counts of this clonotype. The chain joins TRBV4-2 to TRBJ2-7, with 7 bases that match TRBD2. The CDR3 is 14 residues long. J gave up 1 base and V 8 bases, and 8 bases lay outside the gene matches. Germline CDR1 LGHNA, CDR2 YNFKEQ. The CDR3 sequence is CASRSVLASYEQYF. As DNA, the CDR3 is TGTGCCAGCCGTTCGGTACTAGCGTCCTACGAGCAGTACTTC.

This clonotype has only a few counts. The rearrangement joins TRBV14 to TRBJ2-5; D is undetermined. Trimming pared 4 bases from V and 1 base from J, leaving 16 bases between. The germline CDR1 and CDR2 sequences are SGHDN and FVKESK. This CDR3 spans 16 amino acids. The CDR3 nucleotides are TGTGCCAGCAGCCTCCGGGCCAGAGGATTCCAAGAGACCCAGTACTTC. The encoded protein is CASSLRARGFQETQYF.

This clonotype was seen many times. This chain uses TRBV28 with TRBJ1-6; tentatively, D is TRBD1 (6 bases). The length of the CDR3 is 15 residues. Trimming cost V 8 bases and J 7 bases, with 18 bases left between them. Germline CDR1 and CDR2: MDHEN and SYDVKM. The CDR3 DNA reads TGTGCCAGCCGCTACAAGGGGGGGGAGAATTCACCCCTCCACTTT. It specifies CASRYKGGENSPLHF.

This clonotype was counted many times. This chain joins TRBV6-6 and TRBJ2-5, with 10 bases identical to TRBD1. The CDR3 totals 14 residues. CDR1 and CDR2 (germline): MNHNY, SVGAGI (reference sequence). J was trimmed by 5 bases and V by 5 bases; bases with no gene match: 5. In DNA form, the CDR3 reads TGTGCCAGCAGTCGACAGGGGGCACACGAGACCCAGTACTTC. It translates to CASSRQGAHETQYF.

This clonotype appeared a few times. The chain combines TRBV7-9 with TRBJ2-3; unclear D gene. This CDR3 spans 15 amino acids. V gave up 5 bases and J gave up 4 bases, with 16 bases separating them. Germline V lookup: CDR1 SEHNR, CDR2 FQNEAQ (reference sequence). CDR3 nucleotides: TGTGCCAGCAGCAGCTGGGCCCGGCAGGCAGATACGCAGTATTTT. Its translation: CASSSWARQADTQYF.

The V gene is TRBV6-5, the J gene TRBJ2-1; the D gene is possibly TRBD2 (6 bases). The CDR3 has 19 residues. V lost 2 bases and J 0 bases, leaving 20 bases between the germline ends. Germline V gene sequence: CDR1 MNHEY, CDR2 SVGAGI. CDR3 region: CASSYNINKYGSSYNEQFF. The CDR3 nucleotides are TGTGCCAGCAGTTACAATATAAACAAGTACGGGAGCTCCTACAATGAGCAGTTCTTC.

The chain recombines TRBV20-1 with TRBJ1-2; 9 bases match TRBD1. The CDR3 spans 14 residues. The germline gives CDR1 DFQATT, CDR2 SNEGSKA (reference sequence). V shed 0 bases and J 6 bases; nucleotides not matched to a gene: 5. CDR3 nucleotide sequence: TGCAGTGCTAGAGAAAGACAGGGGGTCCATGGCTACACCTTC. Protein: CSARERQGVHGYTF.

This clonotype has more than one count but fewer than ten. This chain connects TRBV19 to TRBJ1-5, with D unclear. V lost 6 bases to trimming and J lost 10 bases, with 16 bases between them. The CDR3 runs 13 residues. The V gene's germline CDR1 is LNHDA and CDR2 SQIVND (reference sequence). CDR3 nucleotides: TGTGCCAGTAGCCCGACCCAGTTCCAACCCCAGCATTTT. It encodes CASSPTQFQPQHF.

The chain employs TRBV24-1 and TRBJ2-1; 8 bases align to TRBD1. CDR1 KGHDR and CDR2 SFDVKD come from the germline V gene. V dropped 4 bases and J dropped 14; count of bases not matched to a gene: 6. CDR3 size: 12 residues. The CDR3 DNA is TGTGCCACCAGTGACCGGACAGGGTTCGAGTTCTTC. This sequence encodes CATSDRTGFEFF.